This TCR beta chain was documented in a study of blood T cell repertoires in COVID-19. Looked up from germline, CDR1 is SGDLS and CDR2 is YYNGEE. V trimming: 0 bases; J trimming: 3 bases; junction bases outside the gene matches: 3. The CDR3 totals 15 residues. Methods used by the authors: Estimation of nucleated cell counts relied on the amplification of reference gene primers. The protocol was immunoSEQ multiplex PCR, while the TCRdb copy is restricted to in-frame clones and leaves out a portion. That table is the source of V, J and clone size, and D and trimming were worked out from the DNA. The sample consists of under 300,000 clones, around nine tenths of them appearing once.

This chain joins TRBV9 and TRBJ2-1; 7 nucleotides agree with TRBD2. The sequenced sample was PBMCs or T cells enriched from blood (not recorded which). The clonotype was recovered from a woman aged 60-75 years in a cohort exposed to, infected with or recovered from COVID-19 (not recorded which). The CDR3 protein is CASSVVSSGYNEQFF. CDR3 bases: TGTGCCAGCAGCGTAGTGTCTAGCGGCTACAATGAGCAGTTCTTC. The whole variable domain, filled in from reference TRBV9 and TRBJ2-1, reads DSGVTQTPKHLITATGQRVTLRCSPRSGDLSVYWYQQSLDQGLQFLIQYYNGEERAKGNILERFSAQQFPDLHSELNLSSLELGDSALYFCASSVVSSGYNEQFFGPGTRLTVL.